Shown below are 10 T cell receptor beta chains from a single sample sequenced in a study of CD8 T cells in Susac syndrome. An input of roughly 0.45 to 1 ug of RNA was subjected to reverse transcription using random hexamers. TCRdb passed the immunoSEQ multiplex PCR reads through MiXCR, listing each CDR3 protein once. Counted here are 65,000 to 85,000 distinct CDR3 sequences, around 93% occurring once; the ten biggest clones make up 0.35% to 0.55%. The sequencing input was CD8+ T cells from PBMCs. These receptors were obtained from a human donor with Susac syndrome.

This clonotype came up once. The gene calls are TRBV5-4 and TRBJ1-6; a possible D gene is TRBD1 (6 bases). CDR3 size: 14 residues. Germline lookup yields CDR1 SGHNT and CDR2 YYREEE (reference sequence). The germline V and J ends were trimmed by 4 bases and 9 bases, with 14 bases remaining between them. CDR3 loop: CASSRGGNGSPLHF. The CDR3 DNA reads TGTGCCAGCAGCCGAGGGGGAAACGGTTCACCCCTCCACTTT.

The chain recombines TRBV6-4 with TRBJ2-3; 9 nucleotides line up with TRBD2. With 3 bases clipped from V and 4 bases from J, the junction kept 2 bases outside the gene matches. This CDR3 spans 14 amino acids. Germline CDR1 and CDR2: MRHNA and SNTAGT. In DNA, the CDR3 is TGTGCCAGCAGTGAGCGGGGGGGCCCAGATACGCAGTATTTT. Translated, it gives CASSERGGPDTQYF.

V is TRBV4-1 and J is TRBJ2-2; D is unclear. The CDR3 is 15 residues long. The ends were cut back, 0 bases at V and 1 base at J, with 6 bases in the middle. The germline V gene encodes CDR1 MGHRA and CDR2 YSYEKL. CDR3 in DNA: TGCGCCAGCAGCCAAGAGCGGAGGAACACCGGGGAGCTGTTTTTT. This sequence encodes CASSQERRNTGELFF.

The rearrangement joins TRBV13 to TRBJ2-7, with 10 bases aligning to TRBD2. J lost 3 bases, V lost 0 bases, and 11 bases had no gene match. The CDR3 sequence is 18 residues long. Germline V CDR1 and CDR2: PRHDT, FYEKMQ (reference sequence). The CDR3 here is CASSLGPGTSGILYEQYF. CDR3 bases: TGTGCCAGCAGCTTAGGCCCCGGAACTAGCGGGATCCTCTACGAGCAGTACTTC.

The rearrangement uses TRBV20-1 and TRBJ2-7, with D tentatively TRBD1 (6 bases). CDR1 DFQATT and CDR2 SNEGSKA come from the germline V gene (reference sequence). This CDR3 is built from 14 residues. V lost 4 bases to trimming and J lost 6 bases, with 19 bases between them. As DNA, the CDR3 is TGCAGTGCTAATCCGGGACATCGACGGGGCGAGCAGTACTTC. Amino acid sequence: CSANPGHRRGEQYF.

The rearrangement uses TRBV6-5 and TRBJ1-1, with D maybe TRBD1 (5 bases). The germline gives CDR1 MNHEY, CDR2 SVGAGI. Trimming cost V 0 bases and J 0 bases, with 8 bases left between them. CDR3 size: 15 residues. CDR3 in amino acids: CASSYSGEVNTEAFF. CDR3 in DNA: TGTGCCAGCAGTTACTCAGGGGAGGTGAACACTGAAGCTTTCTTT.

As concerns this clonotype: One end of the junction does not line up with germline, which may come from a read error. V usage is TRBV6-1 and J usage is TRBJ1-2; D possibly corresponds to TRBD1 (5 bases). The CDR3 has 16 residues. Germline assignment: CDR1 MNHNS and CDR2 SASEGT. CDR3 bases: TGTGCCAGCAGTCAAGCTTGGGACCGCACTATGGCCGGCTACACCTTC. Translating it yields CASSQAWDRTMAGYTF.

V and J are TRBV24-1 and TRBJ1-1; D gene uncertain. Between the trimmed V and J ends, which lost 9 bases and 0 bases, there was a span of 10 bases. Looked up from germline, CDR1 is KGHDR and CDR2 is SFDVKD. The CDR3 runs to 13 residues. The CDR3 DNA is TGTGCCACCCCTGGAACCATGAACACTGAAGCTTTCTTT. Its protein is CATPGTMNTEAFF.

The J gene is TRBJ2-7, the V gene TRBV11-2; D assignment may be TRBD1 or TRBD2 (5 bases each). V lost 1 base to trimming and J lost 0 bases, with 10 bases between them. Germline assignment: CDR1 SGHAT and CDR2 FQNNGV. The CDR3 spans 15 residues. CDR3 DNA: TGTGCCAGCAGCTTAGTTGGGGGAAGCTCCTACGAGCAGTACTTC. It is translated as CASSLVGGSSYEQYF.

A remark on this clonotype: One end of the junction fails to match germline, which may point to a read error. The V gene is TRBV6-1, the J gene TRBJ2-2, with a possible D match to TRBD1 (5 bases). Germline V gives CDR1 MNHNS, CDR2 SASEGT. The CDR3 length is 15 residues. CDR3 protein: CASSGGSANAGELFF. As DNA, the CDR3 is TGTGCCAGCAGTGGGGGCAGCGCGAACGCCGGGGAGCTGTTTTTT.